This T cell receptor beta chain comes out of a study of blood T cell repertoires in COVID-19. The sample holds a few counts of this clone. Germline loops: CDR1 LNHDA, CDR2 SQIVND (reference sequence). CDR3 length: 14 amino acids. V lost 10 bases, J lost 1 base, and 16 bases lay in between. Sequenced by immunoSEQ multiplex PCR; TCRdb stores in-frame clones only, minus some. Here the sample spans some 360,000 clones, about 89% being singletons. The source of this sequence is a woman aged 55-69 years with COVID-19, enrolled during active disease. The material sequenced was peripheral blood. The chain joins TRBV19 to TRBJ1-1; possibly TRBD1 for D (5 bases). CDR3 residues: CATWGRLRNTEAFF. CDR3 nucleotides: TGTGCCACCTGGGGGAGGTTAAGGAACACTGAAGCTTTCTTT.